The subject of this entry is one T cell receptor (beta chain). Its specific antigen is unknown. Base quality data are lacking; no much larger clone is found one base away. The record originates from a study of OX40 agonist ivuxolimab in advanced cancers. With regard to the full study: Ivuxolimab, which targeted the costimulatory receptor OX40 (CD134), was an agonistic, fully human IgG2 monoclonal antibody. Intravenous ivuxolimab was administered to patients every 2 weeks at six dose levels: 0.01, 0.1, 0.3, 1.5, 3 and 10 mg/kg. Patients were allowed to have had prior anti-PD-1, anti-PD-L1 or anti-CTLA-4 therapy, and 30% to 40% of the dose-escalation patients had been treated with checkpoint inhibitors. The monotherapy dose-escalation portion (N ≈ 56 patients) of the phase I ivuxolimab trial is reported in the paper. Peripheral TCRbeta sequencing was intended to test whether TCR sequence diversity was altered and clonal T-cell expansion was caused by ivuxolimab. Partial responses were achieved by three dose-escalation patients, of whom one had hepatocellular carcinoma and two had cutaneous melanoma. In the dose-escalation cohort, roughly 80% of patients were male, and the mean age was around 60 years, with a range of about 23 to 90. Of the roughly 50 dose-escalation patients, hepatocellular carcinoma was present in around 19, melanoma in roughly 15, renal cell carcinoma in 9 and head and neck cancer in 9. What the research found in general, with its limitations: Low levels of normalized T-cell clonal expansion were also seen in some patients who did not respond. The antigen specificity of the peripheral T cells that underwent clonal expansion was not determined. On average, CD8+ T cells showed more expanded clones than CD4+ T cells after ivuxolimab. Partial responders in the 0.1-3.0 mg/kg groups had among the lowest normalized peripheral clonal expansion, especially among CD8+ T cells. At doses of 0.1 to 3.0 mg/kg, clonal expansion of both CD4+ and CD8+ T cells in blood was seen between baseline and week 6.

Patients with autoimmune disease history or receiving systemic immunosuppression were excluded from the trial. Peripheral blood for TCR sequencing was drawn from every dose cohort at baseline, at cycle 4 day 1 and at cycle 7 day 1. Samples came from an open-label, multicenter, first-in-human phase I dose-escalation trial of ivuxolimab. Adults with locally advanced or metastatic head and neck squamous cell, hepatocellular, melanoma or renal cell carcinoma were enrolled in the trial. Before TCR sequencing, CD4+ and CD8+ T cells were separately sorted from peripheral blood. To sequence the TCRbeta CDR3 region, genomic DNA was isolated from the sorted cells. The immunoSEQ Assay was used for sequencing of TCRbeta CDR3 regions. Held by TCRdb, this immuneACCESS table contains in-frame sequences only and omits some clones. Under half of the omission traces to an unresolved V gene where checked; the cause of the rest is unknown. For this sample the table gives approximately 56,000 clones, of which approximately 90% were detected only once. Of the sample, 13% to 15% is held by the ten largest clones.

The trim is 4 bases for V and 4 bases for J, with a gap of 12 bases between the germline ends. The CDR3 runs 14 amino acids, cysteine and phenylalanine included. Kept here is only the CDR3 DNA, which spans 42 bases and is read in frame from base 1. The germline V gene encodes CDR1 SGHDT and CDR2 YYEEEE. The chain employs TRBV5-6 and TRBJ2-1; the D call is tentative, TRBD1 or TRBD2, as each matches 6 bases. The material was CD4+ or CD8+ T cells sorted from blood, obtained in a trial of the OX40 agonist ivuxolimab. The receptor's source is an adult with an advanced solid tumor such as melanoma, head and neck, liver or kidney cancer. The CDR3 region has the sequence CASSPGGLYNEQFF. The nucleotides are TGTGCCAGCAGCCCCGGGGGCTTATACAATGAGCAGTTCTTC.